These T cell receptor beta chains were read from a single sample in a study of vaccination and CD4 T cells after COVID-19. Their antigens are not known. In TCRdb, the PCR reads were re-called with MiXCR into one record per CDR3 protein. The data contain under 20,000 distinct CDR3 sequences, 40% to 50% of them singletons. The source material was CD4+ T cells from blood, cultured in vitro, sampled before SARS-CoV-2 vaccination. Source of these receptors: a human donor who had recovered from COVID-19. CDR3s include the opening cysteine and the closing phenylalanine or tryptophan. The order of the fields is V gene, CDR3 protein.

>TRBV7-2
CASSSGTGISYEQYF
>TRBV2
CASSEVRVANQPQHF
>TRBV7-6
CASSLGVAGGAGTDTQYF
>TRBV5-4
CASSTVSDRGGYTF
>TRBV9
CASSLVTSGGELFF
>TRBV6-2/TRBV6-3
CASSTRTGAYEQYF
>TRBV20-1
CSAIARTGWNSPLHF
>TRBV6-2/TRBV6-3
CASSYPQARGPEAFF
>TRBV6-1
CASSSRGAYNQPQHF
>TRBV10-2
CASSESVGNSPLHF
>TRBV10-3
CAISDRQGGTEAFF
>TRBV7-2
CASRSNRGPDTQYF
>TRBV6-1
CASSGLQGTLQRGYTF
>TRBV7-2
CASRQTASGETQYF
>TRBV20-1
CSARDLLAGGQETQYF
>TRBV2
CASSPRTGQGTEAFF
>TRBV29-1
CSVRPGTDTQYF
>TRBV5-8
CASSLANRVYEQYF
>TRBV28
CASRDRAGVYEQHF
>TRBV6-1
CASSPRERQPQHF